Here is one T cell receptor (beta chain) with its context. No antigen is known for it. This sample is drawn from a study of cytomegalovirus exposure and HLA in healthy donors. Study in general: A prior study identified 117 million unique TCR beta sequences from 200 million or so T cells. Study-level findings and limits: Among TCR sequences, most were rare, though some public TCRs appeared in many donors. The study labeled 180 or so TCR beta chains cytomegalovirus-associated.

The PCR had 60 Vbeta and 13 Jbeta primers. Sequencing was performed with immunoSEQ multiplex PCR; in TCRdb, only in-frame clones are kept and a portion is missing. The profile shows 100,000 or so clones, around 72% of them singletons. Germline CDR1 reads SGHRS; CDR2 reads YFSETQ. This CDR3 comprises 14 residues. The trim removed 4 bases at V and 2 bases at J, leaving 5 bases unmatched. This sequence originates from a male donor in good health and CMV-seropositive. Sequenced sample: PBMCs. The V gene is TRBV5-1, the J gene TRBJ1-2; TRBD1 agrees at 7 bases. CDR3 bases: TGCGCCAGCAGCCCGGGGACAGCAAACTATGGCTACACCTTC. Encoded protein: CASSPGTANYGYTF.